The rows below give T cell receptor beta chains drawn from one sample of a study of Ad26.COV2.S vaccination and SARS-CoV-2 variants. Repertoires were generated with immunoSEQ multiplex PCR, while TCRdb's copy carries only in-frame clones and drops some. This sample has around 340,000 clones; approximately 90% occur once, and the top ten carry around 5.8%. The specimen was peripheral blood, collected in a trial of Ad26.COV2.S vaccine versus placebo. All receptors come from a person between 18 and 65 years old who received the Ad26.COV2.S COVID-19 vaccine or a placebo. The CDR3 runs from the conserved cysteine through the conserved F or W. The D gene is left open where the match is weak. A clone size is listed for some rows: how often the clone was seen (once, few, many), or a class if it is expanded.

- | TRBD1 | TRBJ2-1 | TRBV4-1 | TGCGCCAGCAGCCAGGCGACAGGGGGCGCAAACAATGAGCAGTTCTTC | CASSQATGGANNEQFF
- | - | TRBJ2-7 | TRBV4-3 | TGCGCCAGCAGCCAAGACCGGAGGGCAAGCTCCTACGAGCAGTACTTC | CASSQDRRASSYEQYF
- | - | TRBJ1-3 | TRBV9 | TGTGCCAGCAGCGTAGCCCCCTCGAACAGTAATGGAAACACCATATATTTT | CASSVAPSNSNGNTIYF
- | TRBD2 | TRBJ2-1 | TRBV18 | TGTGCCAGCTCACCGGGACTAGCGGGAGAAGGAGAGCAGTTCTTC | CASSPGLAGEGEQFF
- | - | TRBJ2-5 | TRBV28 | TGTGCCAGCAGTTTAGGCTCCGAAGAGACCCAGTACTTC | CASSLGSEETQYF
- | - | TRBJ1-1 | TRBV5-1 | TGCGCCAGCAGCCGGTCTACAGCCAACACTGAAGCTTTCTTT | CASSRSTANTEAFF
- | - | TRBJ1-5 | TRBV19 | TGTGCCAGTAGTATATTCGGTCTCGGGCGGACTAGCAATCAGCCCCAGCATTTT | CASSIFGLGRTSNQPQHF
- | - | TRBJ1-2 | TRBV6-2/TRBV6-3 | TGTGCCAGCAGCGATAACAGGGTTGGCTACACCTTC | CASSDNRVGYTF
few | TRBD2 | TRBJ2-7 | TRBV19 | TGTGCCAGTAGTACTAGCGGGAGTAAATACGAGCAGTACTTC | CASSTSGSKYEQYF
- | - | TRBJ2-1 | TRBV9 | TGTGCCAGCAGCGTAGGCAGGGGCAATGAGCAGTTCTTC | CASSVGRGNEQFF
- | TRBD1 | TRBJ1-2 | TRBV6-6 | TGTGCCAGCAGTTACCCCCCCGACAGGGGACCTGGCTACACCTTC | CASSYPPDRGPGYTF
- | - | TRBJ1-2 | TRBV7-9 | TGTGCCAGCAGCTTTAACAGGGTGGACTATGGCTACACCTTC | CASSFNRVDYGYTF
- | - | TRBJ1-2 | TRBV28 | TGTGCCAGCAGTCAAGCCCCGACAGGAACCTATGGCTACACCTTC | CASSQAPTGTYGYTF
- | - | TRBJ1-3 | TRBV5-1 | TGCGCCAGCAGCTTGTTCGAGGGAAACACCATATATTTT | CASSLFEGNTIYF
- | TRBD1 | TRBJ1-1 | TRBV6-5 | TGTGCCAGCATACAGGGGGCTCGGAACACTGAAGCTTTCTTT | CASIQGARNTEAFF
once | - | TRBJ1-5 | TRBV4-1 | TGCGCCAGCAGCCAAGATGTAGGGCCCCAGCATTTT | CASSQDVGPQHF
- | - | TRBJ2-2 | TRBV21-1 | TGTGCCAGCAGCAAAGGGGGCGGAGGGACCGGGGAGCTGTTTTTT | CASSKGGGGTGELFF
once | - | TRBJ2-3 | TRBV9 | TGTGCCAGCAGCGGTGGGGCGTCGGGGGGCTTGGGAGATACGCAGTATTTT | CASSGGASGGLGDTQYF
- | - | TRBJ1-1 | TRBV4-3 | TGCGCCAGCAGCCAAGATCGGGCAGGGGATGGCACTGAAGCTTTCTTT | CASSQDRAGDGTEAFF
- | - | TRBJ2-3 | TRBV29-1 | TGCAGCGTTGTAGTCATTTGGGCAGATACGCAGTATTTT | CSVVVIWADTQYF
few | - | TRBJ1-3 | TRBV18 | TGTGCCAGCTCACCCTTAACTCGGACGGGGATCTCTGGAAACACCATATATTTT | CASSPLTRTGISGNTIYF
- | - | TRBJ1-1 | TRBV7-8 | TGTGCCAGCAGCTTAGTCCAGGGCCCAACTGAAGCTTTCTTT | CASSLVQGPTEAFF
- | - | TRBJ2-3 | TRBV7-9 | TGTGCCAGCAGCTCCAAGGCAACGGGGAGCACAGATACGCAGTATTTT | CASSSKATGSTDTQYF
- | - | TRBJ2-5 | TRBV20-1 | TGCAGTGCAATGGCCCGGGAGACCCAGTACTTC | CSAMARETQYF
- | TRBD2 | TRBJ2-3 | TRBV29-1 | TGCAGCGTTGAGACTAGCAGCACAGATACGCAGTATTTT | CSVETSSTDTQYF
- | - | TRBJ1-6 | TRBV4-3 | TGCGCCAGCAGCCAAGATTCGGCCTTACAGAATTCACCCCTCCACTTT | CASSQDSALQNSPLHF
- | - | TRBJ1-5 | TRBV6-5 | TGTGCCAGCAGTACCTATCTGGATCAGCCCCAGCATTTT | CASSTYLDQPQHF
- | - | TRBJ2-3 | TRBV11-2 | TGTGCCAGCAGCTTAGTATCCCTCCGGTACACAGATACGCAGTATTTT | CASSLVSLRYTDTQYF
once | - | TRBJ2-1 | TRBV18 | TGTGCCAGCTCCCCCCAGAGCTCCTACAATGAGCAGTTCTTC | CASSPQSSYNEQFF
- | - | TRBJ2-5 | TRBV29-1 | TGCAGCGTTGAAGGACCTACGTACCAAGAGACCCAGTACTTC | CSVEGPTYQETQYF
few | - | TRBJ2-7 | TRBV20-1 | TGCAGTGCAGGGAATTACGAGCAGTACTTC | CSAGNYEQYF
few | - | TRBJ1-4 | TRBV28 | TGTGCCAGCGGAGCGCATATTAATGAAAAACTGTTTTTT | CASGAHINEKLFF
- | TRBD2 | TRBJ2-1 | TRBV4-1 | TGCGCCAGCAGCTTGGGGAGCGGGGGCAATGAGCAGTTCTTC | CASSLGSGGNEQFF
- | - | TRBJ1-2 | TRBV28 | TGTGCCAGCAGTGAAACACTTCAGGGGCGGTTCGATGGCTACACCTTC | CASSETLQGRFDGYTF
- | - | TRBJ1-5 | TRBV28 | TGTGCCAGCAGCCTCGAAAAGCCCCAGCATTTT | CASSLEKPQHF
- | - | TRBJ1-3 | TRBV19 | TGTGCCAGTAGTTTGAGTTACTCTGGAAACACCATATATTTT | CASSLSYSGNTIYF
- | TRBD1 | TRBJ1-2 | TRBV18 | TGTGCCAGCTCACCTAGACAGGGTAACTATGGCTACACCTTC | CASSPRQGNYGYTF
- | - | TRBJ1-5 | TRBV28 | TGTGCCAGCACCTCAGAGGGGTCACCAAATCAGCCCCAGCATTTT | CASTSEGSPNQPQHF
once | - | TRBJ2-5 | TRBV7-3 | TGTGCCAGCAGCTACCCCATTCAGGGGATAGAGACCCAGTACTTC | CASSYPIQGIETQYF
once | - | TRBJ2-5 | TRBV5-1 | TGCGCCAGCAGCTCGTCATGGACCGCAGGCGCCCAGTACTTC | CASSSSWTAGAQYF
- | - | TRBJ1-1 | TRBV6-5 | TGTGCCAGCAGCCCCGAGGGACTGGGGAACACTGAAGCTTTCTTT | CASSPEGLGNTEAFF
- | TRBD2 | TRBJ2-1 | TRBV5-1 | TGCGCCAGCAGCCCCATCTCCACTAGCGGAGCCTACAATGAGCAGTTCTTC | CASSPISTSGAYNEQFF
- | - | TRBJ1-2 | TRBV7-9 | TGTGCCAGCATCGGCGGAGGGGAGGATGGCTACACCTTC | CASIGGGEDGYTF
- | TRBD1 | TRBJ2-7 | TRBV28 | TGTGCCAGCAGTTCCCGGGACAGGGGAAACTACGAGCAGTACTTC | CASSSRDRGNYEQYF
- | TRBD2 | TRBJ2-1 | TRBV9 | TGTGCCAGCAGCCGTAGGCTTAGTCGGGGGGATGAGCAGTTCTTC | CASSRRLSRGDEQFF
- | - | TRBJ2-4 | TRBV5-8 | TGTGCCAGCAGCGAAGGAGGAACGGGCAAAAACATTCAGTACTTC | CASSEGGTGKNIQYF
- | TRBD1 | TRBJ1-4 | TRBV2 | TGTGCCAGCTCTCGTGAGGGACAGGGTAATGAAAAACTGTTTTTT | CASSREGQGNEKLFF
once | TRBD1 | TRBJ1-1 | TRBV19 | TGTGCCAGTAAACAGGGGTCGCGGGACACTGAAGCTTTCTTT | CASKQGSRDTEAFF
- | - | TRBJ2-7 | TRBV5-6 | TGTGCCAGCACTCGGTTGGGCTCCTACGAGCAGTACTTC | CASTRLGSYEQYF
- | - | TRBJ2-7 | TRBV27 | TGTGCCAGCAGTTTAGGGACCGCTGGGGAGCAGTACTTC | CASSLGTAGEQYF
- | - | TRBJ1-3 | TRBV5-4 | TGTGCCAGCAGCCCCGGCGGGGAAACTCCAGGAAACACCATATATTTT | CASSPGGETPGNTIYF
- | - | TRBJ1-2 | TRBV9 | TGTGCCAGCAGCGTAGATATAAGCCAGAACTATGGCTACACCTTC | CASSVDISQNYGYTF
- | TRBD2 | TRBJ2-1 | TRBV27 | TGTGCCAGCAGCCCTCTTTCGGGGTTCGGGACTAGTTACAATGAGCAGTTCTTC | CASSPLSGFGTSYNEQFF
- | - | TRBJ1-4 | TRBV6-6 | TGTGCCAGCAGTTACGGGTATGGCCATAATGAAAAACTGTTTTTT | CASSYGYGHNEKLFF
- | TRBD2 | TRBJ2-1 | TRBV15 | TGTGCCACCAAGGGGGCGGGAGGGCGCAATGAGCAGTTCTTC | CATKGAGGRNEQFF
- | TRBD2 | TRBJ2-1 | TRBV19 | TGTGCCAGTAGTATGGGACTAGCGGGAGGGCCTAGGAAGAATGAGCAGTTCTTC | CASSMGLAGGPRKNEQFF
few | - | TRBJ2-3 | TRBV5-1 | TGCGCCAGCAGCTTGGGAGGGGACACAGATACGCAGTATTTT | CASSLGGDTDTQYF
- | - | TRBJ2-3 | TRBV7-9 | TGTGCCAGCCGACGGGAGGATACGCAGTATTTT | CASRREDTQYF
- | TRBD1 | TRBJ1-5 | TRBV5-1 | TGCGCCAGCAGCCCTGGACAGGTTTATAGCAATCAGCCCCAGCATTTT | CASSPGQVYSNQPQHF